Included here is one TCR beta chain sequence, with context. This record belongs to a study of blood T cell repertoires in COVID-19. Some clones are missing from TCRdb's copy, which holds only in-frame ones; the method was immunoSEQ multiplex PCR. Found here are some 300,000 clones, 70% to 90% of them singletons; the top ten hold approximately 6%. The CDR3 is made up of 14 amino acids. V gave up 7 bases and J gave up 0 bases, with 10 bases separating them. CDR1 and CDR2 from the germline V gene are ENHRY and SYGVKD. The sequenced material came from peripheral blood. The chain links TRBV10-3 to TRBJ1-3, with TRBD1 as a possible D gene (6 bases). The sequence was collected from a woman aged 50 to 60 with COVID-19, enrolled during active disease. The CDR3 sequence: CAIKGDGSGNTIYF. CDR3 bases: TGTGCCATCAAGGGGGATGGCTCTGGAAACACCATATATTTT.